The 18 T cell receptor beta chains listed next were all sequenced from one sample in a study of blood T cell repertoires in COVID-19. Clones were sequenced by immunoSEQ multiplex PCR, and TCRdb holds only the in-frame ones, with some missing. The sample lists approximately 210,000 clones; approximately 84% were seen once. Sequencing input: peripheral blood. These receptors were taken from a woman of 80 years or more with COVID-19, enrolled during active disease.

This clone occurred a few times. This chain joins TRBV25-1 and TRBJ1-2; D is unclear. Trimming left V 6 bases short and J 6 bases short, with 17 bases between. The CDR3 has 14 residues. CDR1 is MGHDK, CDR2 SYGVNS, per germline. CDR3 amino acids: CASSSLGPNNGYTF. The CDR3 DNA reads TGTGCCAGCAGCTCCCTTGGGCCGAACAATGGCTACACCTTC.

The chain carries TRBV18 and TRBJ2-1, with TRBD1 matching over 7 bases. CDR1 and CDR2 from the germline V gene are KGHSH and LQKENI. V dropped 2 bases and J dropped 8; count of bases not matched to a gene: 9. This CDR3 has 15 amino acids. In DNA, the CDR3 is TGTGCCAGCTCACCAGGGGACAGCCGTTTGTATGAGCAGTTCTTC. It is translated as CASSPGDSRLYEQFF.

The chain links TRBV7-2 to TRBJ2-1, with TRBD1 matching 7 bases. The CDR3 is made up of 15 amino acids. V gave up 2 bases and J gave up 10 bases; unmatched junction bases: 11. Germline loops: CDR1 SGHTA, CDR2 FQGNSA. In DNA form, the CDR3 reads TGTGCCAGCAGCTTAAGATTAGAGGGGGCCCGAGAGCAGTTCTTC. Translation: CASSLRLEGAREQFF.

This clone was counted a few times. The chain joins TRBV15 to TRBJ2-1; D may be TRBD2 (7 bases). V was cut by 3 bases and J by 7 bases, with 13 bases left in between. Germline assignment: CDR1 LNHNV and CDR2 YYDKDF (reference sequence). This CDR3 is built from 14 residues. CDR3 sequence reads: CATSRGGRGNEQFF. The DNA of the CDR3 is TGTGCCACCAGCAGGGGGGGGAGGGGGAATGAGCAGTTCTTC.

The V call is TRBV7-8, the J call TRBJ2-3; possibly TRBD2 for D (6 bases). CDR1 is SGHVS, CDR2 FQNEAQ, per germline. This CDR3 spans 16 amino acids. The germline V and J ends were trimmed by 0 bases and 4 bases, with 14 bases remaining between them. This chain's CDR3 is CASSLAPGREADTQYF. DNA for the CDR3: TGTGCCAGCAGCTTAGCCCCCGGAAGGGAGGCAGATACGCAGTATTTT.

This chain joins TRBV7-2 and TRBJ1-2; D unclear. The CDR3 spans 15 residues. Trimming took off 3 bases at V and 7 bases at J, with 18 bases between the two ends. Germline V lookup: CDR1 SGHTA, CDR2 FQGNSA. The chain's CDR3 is CASSFRDLQRSGYTF. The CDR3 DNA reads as TGTGCCAGCAGCTTCCGGGATCTTCAGAGGAGTGGCTACACCTTC.

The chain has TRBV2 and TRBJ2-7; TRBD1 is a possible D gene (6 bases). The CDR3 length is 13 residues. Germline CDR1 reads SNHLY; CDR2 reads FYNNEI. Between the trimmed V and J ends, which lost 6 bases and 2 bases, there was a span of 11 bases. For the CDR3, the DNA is TGTGCCAGCAGCGTGGACAGTACCTACGAGCAGTACTTC. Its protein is CASSVDSTYEQYF.

CDR3 coding DNA: TGTGCCAGCAGCTTAGCGCGTAGGGGCGGGAATAATTCACCCCTCCACTTT. Protein sequence: CASSLARRGGNNSPLHF. The J gene is TRBJ1-6, the V gene TRBV7-2, with D possibly TRBD1 on 5 matching bases. V dropped 0 bases and J dropped 5 bases, with 14 bases sitting between them. Germline assignment: CDR1 SGHTA and CDR2 FQGNSA. The CDR3 is 17 amino acids.

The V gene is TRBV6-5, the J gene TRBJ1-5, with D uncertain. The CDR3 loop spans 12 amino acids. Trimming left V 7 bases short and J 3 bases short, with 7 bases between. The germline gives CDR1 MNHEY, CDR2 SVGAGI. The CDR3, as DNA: TGTGCCAGCAACAGTATCAATCAGCCCCAGCATTTT. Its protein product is CASNSINQPQHF.

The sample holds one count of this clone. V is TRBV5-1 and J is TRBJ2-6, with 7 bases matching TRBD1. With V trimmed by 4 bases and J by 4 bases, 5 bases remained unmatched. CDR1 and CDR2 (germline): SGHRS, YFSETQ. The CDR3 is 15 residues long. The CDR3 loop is CASSRDSSGANVLTF. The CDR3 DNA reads TGCGCCAGCAGCAGGGACAGCTCAGGGGCCAACGTCCTGACTTTC. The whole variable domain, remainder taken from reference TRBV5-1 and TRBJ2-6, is KAGVTQTPRYLIKTRGQQVTLSCSPISGHRSVSWYQQTPGQGLQFLFEYFSETQRNKGNFPGRFSGRQFSNSRSEMNVSTLELGDSALYLCASSRDSSGANVLTFGAGSRLTVL.

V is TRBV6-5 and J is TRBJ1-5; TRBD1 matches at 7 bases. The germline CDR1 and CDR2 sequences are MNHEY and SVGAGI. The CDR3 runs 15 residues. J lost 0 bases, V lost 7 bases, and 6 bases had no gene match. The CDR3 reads CASTRTGHSNQPQHF. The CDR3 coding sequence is TGTGCCAGCACCCGGACAGGCCATAGCAATCAGCCCCAGCATTTT.

The chain's CDR3 is CASSLDPTGRIYGYTF. CDR3 bases: TGTGCCAGCAGCCTCGACCCGACAGGGAGGATCTATGGCTACACCTTC. The rearrangement uses TRBV7-2 and TRBJ1-2, with 7 bases matching TRBD1. Trimming removed 5 bases from V and 4 bases from J; junction bases left unmatched: 13. From germline, CDR1 is SGHTA and CDR2 FQGNSA. This CDR3 has 16 residues.

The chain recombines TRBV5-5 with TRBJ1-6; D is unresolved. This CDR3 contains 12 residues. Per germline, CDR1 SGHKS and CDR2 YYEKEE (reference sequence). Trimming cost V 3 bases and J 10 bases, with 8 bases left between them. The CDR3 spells CASSSGGSPLHF. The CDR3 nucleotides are TGTGCCAGCAGCTCGGGAGGCTCACCCCTCCACTTT. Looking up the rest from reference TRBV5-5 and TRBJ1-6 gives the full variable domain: DAGVTQSPTHLIKTRGQQVTLRCSPISGHKSVSWYQQVLGQGPQFIFQYYEKEERGRGNFPDRFSARQFPNYSSELNVNALLLGDSALYLCASSSGGSPLHFGNGTRLTVT.

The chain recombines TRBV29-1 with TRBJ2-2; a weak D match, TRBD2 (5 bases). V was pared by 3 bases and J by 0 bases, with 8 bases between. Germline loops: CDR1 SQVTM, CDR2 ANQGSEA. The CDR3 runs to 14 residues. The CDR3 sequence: CSVDTGANTGELFF. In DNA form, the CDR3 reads TGCAGCGTTGATACCGGGGCGAACACCGGGGAGCTGTTTTTT.

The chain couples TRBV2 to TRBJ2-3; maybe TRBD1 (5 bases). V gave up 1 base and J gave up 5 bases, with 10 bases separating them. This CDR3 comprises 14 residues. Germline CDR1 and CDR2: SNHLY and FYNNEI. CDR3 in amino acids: CASSEDQGVDTQYF. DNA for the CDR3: TGTGCCAGCAGTGAAGACCAGGGCGTAGATACGCAGTATTTT.

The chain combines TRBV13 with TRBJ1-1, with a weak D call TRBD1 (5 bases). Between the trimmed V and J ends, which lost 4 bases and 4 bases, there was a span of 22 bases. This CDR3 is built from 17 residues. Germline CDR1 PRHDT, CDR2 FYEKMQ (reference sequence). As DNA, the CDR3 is TGTGCCAGCAGCTCCTCCCCTGGGGCAAAAATTACCACTGAAGCTTTCTTT. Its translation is CASSSSPGAKITTEAFF.

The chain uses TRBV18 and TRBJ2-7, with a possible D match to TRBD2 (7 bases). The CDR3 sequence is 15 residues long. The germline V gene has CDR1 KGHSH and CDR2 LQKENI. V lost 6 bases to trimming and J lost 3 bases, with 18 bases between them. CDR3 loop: CASSPGGRGGYEQYF. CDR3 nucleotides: TGTGCCAGCTCCCCCGGGGGGCGAGGAGGCTACGAGCAGTACTTC.

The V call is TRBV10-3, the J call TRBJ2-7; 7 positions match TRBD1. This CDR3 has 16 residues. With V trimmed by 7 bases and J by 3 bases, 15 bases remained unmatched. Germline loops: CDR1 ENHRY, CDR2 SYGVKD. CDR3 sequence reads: CAIIEIPGQKNYEQYF. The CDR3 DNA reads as TGTGCCATCATCGAGATCCCGGGACAGAAAAACTACGAGCAGTACTTC.